The 3 T cell receptor beta chains below come from one sample, sequenced in a study of blood T cell repertoires in COVID-19 (dated by TCRdb to 2018 to 2020). Libraries were made using the immunoSEQ multiplex PCR assay. TCRdb re-hosts the immuneACCESS table, in-frame sequences only. Its copies lack some clones; in the studies checked, an unresolved V gene accounts for under half of them, and the cause for the rest is not known. This sample is represented by around 200,000 clones; about 83% of them were singletons. The ten largest clones represent about 0.96% of the sample. Material: peripheral blood. These receptor sequences come from a woman younger than 35 who had recovered from COVID-19.

The genes are TRBV5-1 and TRBJ1-4, with 8 bases identical to TRBD1. The V gene end was trimmed by 4 bases and the J gene end by 4 bases; junction bases not matched to a gene: 6. CDR3 length: 15 amino acids. Germline V gene data show CDR1 as SGHRS and CDR2 as YFSETQ. The CDR3: CASSAQGAVNEKLFF. In nucleotides, the CDR3 is TGCGCCAGCAGCGCGCAGGGGGCGGTTAATGAAAAACTGTTTTTT.

The chain is built from TRBV11-2 and TRBJ1-4, with D unclear. V was clipped by 5 bases and J by 4 bases, with 14 bases between them. The CDR3 is 15 amino acids. Per the germline V gene, CDR1 is SGHAT and CDR2 is FQNNGV. DNA of the CDR3: TGTGCCAGCAGCACCGACGGATCTAGTAATGAAAAACTGTTTTTT. Translating it yields CASSTDGSSNEKLFF.

V gene TRBV2 combines with J gene TRBJ2-1; D unclear. The ends were cut back, 5 bases at V and 10 bases at J, with 9 bases in the middle. Germline values: CDR1 SNHLY, CDR2 FYNNEI. There are 11 residues in the CDR3. The CDR3 nucleotides are TGTGCCAGCAGTCCACTTCAAGAGCAGTTCTTC. Translated: CASSPLQEQFF.